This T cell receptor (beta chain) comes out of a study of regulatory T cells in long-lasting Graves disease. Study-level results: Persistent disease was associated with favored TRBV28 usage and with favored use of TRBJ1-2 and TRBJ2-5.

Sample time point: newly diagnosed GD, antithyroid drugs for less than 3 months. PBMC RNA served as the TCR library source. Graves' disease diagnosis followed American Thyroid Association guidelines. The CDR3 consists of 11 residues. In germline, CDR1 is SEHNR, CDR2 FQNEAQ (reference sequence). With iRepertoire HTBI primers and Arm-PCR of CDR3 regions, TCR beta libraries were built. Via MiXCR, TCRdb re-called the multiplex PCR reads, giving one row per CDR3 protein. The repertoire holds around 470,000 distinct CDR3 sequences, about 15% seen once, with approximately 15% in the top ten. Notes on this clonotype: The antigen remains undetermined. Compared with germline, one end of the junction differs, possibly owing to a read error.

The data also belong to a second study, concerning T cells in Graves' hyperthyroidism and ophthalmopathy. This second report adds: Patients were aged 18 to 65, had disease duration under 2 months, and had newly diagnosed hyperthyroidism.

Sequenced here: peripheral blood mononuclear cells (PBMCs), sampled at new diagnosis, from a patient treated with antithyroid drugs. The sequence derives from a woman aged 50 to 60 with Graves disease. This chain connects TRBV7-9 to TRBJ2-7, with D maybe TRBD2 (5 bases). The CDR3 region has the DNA TGTGGCAGCGGCTATACCTACGAGCAGTACTTC. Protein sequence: CGSGYTYEQYF.